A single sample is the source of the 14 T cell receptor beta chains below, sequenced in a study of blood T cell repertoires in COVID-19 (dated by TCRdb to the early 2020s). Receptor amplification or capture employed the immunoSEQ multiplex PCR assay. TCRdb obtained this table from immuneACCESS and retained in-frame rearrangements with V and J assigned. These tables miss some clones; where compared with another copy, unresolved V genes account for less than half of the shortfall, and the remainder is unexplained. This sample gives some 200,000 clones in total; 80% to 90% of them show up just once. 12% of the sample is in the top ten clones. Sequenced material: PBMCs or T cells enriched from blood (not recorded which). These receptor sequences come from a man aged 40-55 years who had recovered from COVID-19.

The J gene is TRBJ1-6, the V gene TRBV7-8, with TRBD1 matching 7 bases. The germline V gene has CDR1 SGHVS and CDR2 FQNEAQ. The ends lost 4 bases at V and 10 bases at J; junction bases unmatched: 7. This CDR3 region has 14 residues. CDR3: CASSSGQTPSPLHF. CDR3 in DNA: TGTGCCAGCAGCTCGGGACAGACCCCCTCACCCCTCCACTTT.

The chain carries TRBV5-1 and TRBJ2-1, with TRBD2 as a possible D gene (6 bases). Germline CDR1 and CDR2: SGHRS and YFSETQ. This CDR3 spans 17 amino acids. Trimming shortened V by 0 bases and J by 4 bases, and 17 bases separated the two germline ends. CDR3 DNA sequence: TGCGCCAGCAGCTTGGCCAGGTCTGCTAGCGTTTACAATGAGCAGTTCTTC. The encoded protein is CASSLARSASVYNEQFF.

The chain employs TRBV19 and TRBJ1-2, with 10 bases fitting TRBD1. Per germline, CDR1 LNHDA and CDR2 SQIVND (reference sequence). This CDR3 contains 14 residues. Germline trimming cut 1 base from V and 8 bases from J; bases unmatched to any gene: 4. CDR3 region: CASSIGGTGVGYTF. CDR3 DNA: TGTGCCAGTAGTATAGGAGGGACAGGGGTAGGCTACACCTTC.

CDR3: CASSISGDYGYTF. The CDR3 nucleotides are TGTGCCAGTAGTATTTCTGGAGACTATGGCTACACCTTC. The V and J genes are TRBV19 and TRBJ1-2; D is uncertain. CDR3 length equals 13 residues. Germline lookup yields CDR1 LNHDA and CDR2 SQIVND (reference sequence). V was shortened by 3 bases and J by 3 bases, with 8 bases between the two germline ends. The whole variable domain, filled in from reference TRBV19 and TRBJ1-2, reads DGGITQSPKYLFRKEGQNVTLSCEQNLNHDAMYWYRQDPGQGLRLIYYSQIVNDFQKGDIAEGYSVSREKKESFPLTVTSAQKNPTAFYLCASSISGDYGYTFGSGTRLTVV.

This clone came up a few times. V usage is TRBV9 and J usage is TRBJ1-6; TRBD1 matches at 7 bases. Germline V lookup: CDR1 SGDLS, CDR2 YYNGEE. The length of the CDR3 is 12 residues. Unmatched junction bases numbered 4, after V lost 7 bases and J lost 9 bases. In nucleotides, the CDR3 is TGTGCCAGCGGGACAGAAAGTTCACCCCTCCACTTT. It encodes CASGTESSPLHF.

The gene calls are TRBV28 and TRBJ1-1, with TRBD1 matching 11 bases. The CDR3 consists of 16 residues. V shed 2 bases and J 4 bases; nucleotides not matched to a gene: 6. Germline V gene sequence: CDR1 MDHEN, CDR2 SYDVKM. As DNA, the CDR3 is TGTGCCAGCAGTTTACCCCGGGACAGGGGGGGCACTGAAGCTTTCTTT. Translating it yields CASSLPRDRGGTEAFF.

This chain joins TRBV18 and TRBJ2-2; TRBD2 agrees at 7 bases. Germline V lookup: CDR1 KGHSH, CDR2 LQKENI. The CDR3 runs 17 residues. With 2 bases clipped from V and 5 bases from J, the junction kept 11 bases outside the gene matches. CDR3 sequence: CASSPSSTSSWTGELFF. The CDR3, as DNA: TGTGCCAGCTCACCATCATCGACTAGCAGTTGGACCGGGGAGCTGTTTTTT. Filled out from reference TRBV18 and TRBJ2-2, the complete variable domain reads NAGVMQNPRHLVRRRGQEARLRCSPMKGHSHVYWYRQLPEEGLKFMVYLQKENIIDESGMPKERFSAEFPKEGPSILRIQQVVRGDSAAYFCASSPSSTSSWTGELFFGEGSRLTVL.

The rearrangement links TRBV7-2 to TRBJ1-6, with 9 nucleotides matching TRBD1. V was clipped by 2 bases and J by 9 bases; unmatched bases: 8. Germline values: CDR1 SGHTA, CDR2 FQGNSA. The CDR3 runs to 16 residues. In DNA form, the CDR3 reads TGTGCCAGCAGCTTACAAGGGACAGGGTTAGGTTCACCCCTCCACTTT. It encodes CASSLQGTGLGSPLHF.

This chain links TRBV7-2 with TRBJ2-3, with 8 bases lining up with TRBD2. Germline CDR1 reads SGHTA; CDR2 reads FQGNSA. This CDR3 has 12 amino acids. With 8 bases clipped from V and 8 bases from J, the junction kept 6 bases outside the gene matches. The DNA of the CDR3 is TGTGCCAGCGGTACTAGCGGCAGTACGCAGTATTTT. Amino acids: CASGTSGSTQYF.

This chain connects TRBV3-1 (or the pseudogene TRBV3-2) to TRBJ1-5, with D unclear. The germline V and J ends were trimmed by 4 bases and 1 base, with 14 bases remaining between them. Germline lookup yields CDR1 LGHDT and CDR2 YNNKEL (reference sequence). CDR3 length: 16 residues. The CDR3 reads CASSLSGGVSNQPQHF. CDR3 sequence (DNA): TGTGCCAGCAGCCTGAGCGGCGGGGTGAGCAATCAGCCCCAGCATTTT.

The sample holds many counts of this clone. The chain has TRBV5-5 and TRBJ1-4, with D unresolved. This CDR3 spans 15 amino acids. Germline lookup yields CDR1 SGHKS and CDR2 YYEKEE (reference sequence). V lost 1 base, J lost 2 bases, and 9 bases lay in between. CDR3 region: CASSLFGRTNEKLFF. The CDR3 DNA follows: TGTGCCAGCAGCTTGTTTGGGCGCACTAATGAAAAACTGTTTTTT.

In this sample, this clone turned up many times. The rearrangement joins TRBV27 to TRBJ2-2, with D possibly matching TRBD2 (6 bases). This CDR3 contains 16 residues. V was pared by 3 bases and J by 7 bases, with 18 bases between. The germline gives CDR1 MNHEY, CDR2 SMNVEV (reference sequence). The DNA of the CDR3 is TGTGCCAGCAGTTTCCTTGCGGCTAGCGCAGGCGGGGAGCTGTTTTTT. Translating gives CASSFLAASAGGELFF.

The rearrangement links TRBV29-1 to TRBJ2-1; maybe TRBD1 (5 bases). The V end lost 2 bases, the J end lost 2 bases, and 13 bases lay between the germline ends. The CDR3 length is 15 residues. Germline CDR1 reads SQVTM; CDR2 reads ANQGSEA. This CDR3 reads CSVENPVRAYNEQFF. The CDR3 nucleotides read TGCAGCGTTGAAAATCCGGTCAGGGCCTACAATGAGCAGTTCTTC.

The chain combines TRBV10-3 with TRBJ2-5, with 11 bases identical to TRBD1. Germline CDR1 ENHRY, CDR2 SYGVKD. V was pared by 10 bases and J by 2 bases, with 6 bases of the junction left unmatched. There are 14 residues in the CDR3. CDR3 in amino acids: CASRTGGGQETQYF. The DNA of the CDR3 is TGTGCCAGCCGGACAGGGGGCGGACAAGAGACCCAGTACTTC.